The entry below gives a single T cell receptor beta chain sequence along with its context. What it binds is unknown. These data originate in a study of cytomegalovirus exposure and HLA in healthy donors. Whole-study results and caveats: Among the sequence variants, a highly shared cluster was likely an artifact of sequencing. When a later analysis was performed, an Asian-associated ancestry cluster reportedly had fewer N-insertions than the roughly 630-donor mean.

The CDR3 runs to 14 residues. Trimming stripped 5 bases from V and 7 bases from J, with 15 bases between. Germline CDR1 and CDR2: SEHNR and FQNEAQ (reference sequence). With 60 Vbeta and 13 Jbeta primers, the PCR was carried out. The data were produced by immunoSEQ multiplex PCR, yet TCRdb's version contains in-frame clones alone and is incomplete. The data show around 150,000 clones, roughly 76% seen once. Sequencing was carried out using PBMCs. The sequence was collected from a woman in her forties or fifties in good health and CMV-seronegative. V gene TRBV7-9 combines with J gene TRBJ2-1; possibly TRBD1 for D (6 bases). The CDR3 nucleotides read TGTGCCAGCAGCAACCGGGGTCAGGGGAATGAGCAGTTCTTC. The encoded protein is CASSNRGQGNEQFF. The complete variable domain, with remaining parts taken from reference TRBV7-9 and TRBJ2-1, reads DTGVSQNPRHKITKRGQNVTFRCDPISEHNRLYWYRQTLGQGPEFLTYFQNEAQLEKSRLLSDRFSAERPKGSFSTLEIQRTEQGDSAMYLCASSNRGQGNEQFFGPGTRLTVL.